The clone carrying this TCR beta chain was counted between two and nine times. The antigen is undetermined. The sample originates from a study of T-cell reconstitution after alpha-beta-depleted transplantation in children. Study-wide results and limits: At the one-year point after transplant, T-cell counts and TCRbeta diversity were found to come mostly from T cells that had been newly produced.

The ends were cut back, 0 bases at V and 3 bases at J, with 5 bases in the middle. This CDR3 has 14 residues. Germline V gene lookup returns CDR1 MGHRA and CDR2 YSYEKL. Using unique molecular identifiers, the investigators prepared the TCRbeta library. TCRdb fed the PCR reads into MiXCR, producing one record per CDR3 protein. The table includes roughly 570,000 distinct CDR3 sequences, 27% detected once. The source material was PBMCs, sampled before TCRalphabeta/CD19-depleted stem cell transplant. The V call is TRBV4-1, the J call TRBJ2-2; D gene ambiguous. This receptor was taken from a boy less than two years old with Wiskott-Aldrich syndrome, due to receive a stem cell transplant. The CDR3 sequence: CASSQDRHTGELFF. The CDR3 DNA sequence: TGCGCCAGCAGCCAAGACAGACACACCGGGGAGCTGTTTTTT.